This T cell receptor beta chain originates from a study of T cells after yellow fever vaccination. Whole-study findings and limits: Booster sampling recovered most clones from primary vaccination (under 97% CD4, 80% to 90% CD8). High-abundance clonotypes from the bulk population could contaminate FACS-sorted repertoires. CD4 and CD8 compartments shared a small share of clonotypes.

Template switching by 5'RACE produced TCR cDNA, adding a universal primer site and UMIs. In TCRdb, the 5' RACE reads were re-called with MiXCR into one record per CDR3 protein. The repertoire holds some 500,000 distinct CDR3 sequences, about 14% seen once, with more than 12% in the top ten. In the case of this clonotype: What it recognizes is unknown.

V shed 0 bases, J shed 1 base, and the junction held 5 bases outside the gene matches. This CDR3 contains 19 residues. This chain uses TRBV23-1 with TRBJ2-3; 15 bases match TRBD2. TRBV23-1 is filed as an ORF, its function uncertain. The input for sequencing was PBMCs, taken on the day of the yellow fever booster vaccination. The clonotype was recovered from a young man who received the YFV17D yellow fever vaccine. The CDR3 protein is CASSQSGLAGGRGTDTQYF. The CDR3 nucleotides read TGCGCCAGCAGTCAATCGGGACTAGCGGGAGGAAGGGGCACAGATACGCAGTATTTT.